This TCR beta chain was found in a study of T cells in women clearing cervical HPV infection. The CDR3 length is 14 residues. Germline CDR1 reads ENHRY; CDR2 reads SYGVKD. Germline trimming cut 6 bases from V and 2 bases from J; bases unmatched to any gene: 4. Each participant carried one incident cervical HPV16 infection only. Of note for this clone: The read ends 3 residues shy of where the CDR3 ends; the end is completed using the germline J gene.

Assay: immunoSEQ multiplex PCR; the TCRdb copy retains only in-frame clones and omits some. The table for this sample gives 20,000 to 25,000 clones. The TCR originated in a woman between 18 and 69 years old with a cervical HPV16 infection that either progressed to CIN3+ or cleared (not recorded which). The rearrangement links TRBV10-3 to TRBJ2-7, with 10 bases fitting TRBD1. The sample taken for sequencing was blood buffy coat. CDR3: CAISRDRGTYEQYF. The sequenced CDR3 bases are TGTGCCATCAGCCGGGACAGGGGTACCTACGAG.